What follows are 10 T cell receptor beta chains derived from one specimen sequenced in a study of OX40 agonist ivuxolimab in advanced cancers. The assay was immunoSEQ multiplex PCR, and TCRdb's table has in-frame clones only and misses some. The table lists more than 55,000 clones, over 70% of them singletons. The sample in question was CD4+ or CD8+ T cells sorted from blood, obtained in a trial of the OX40 agonist ivuxolimab. All receptors derive from an adult with an advanced solid tumor such as melanoma, head and neck, liver or kidney cancer.

The rearrangement joins TRBV27 to TRBJ1-2; maybe TRBD1 (6 bases). Per the germline V gene, CDR1 is MNHEY and CDR2 is SMNVEV (reference sequence). Trimming removed 1 base from V and 6 bases from J, with 12 bases in between. CDR3 length: 14 amino acids. DNA for the CDR3: TGTGCCAGCAGTTTATGGGCAACAGGGAATGGCTACACCTTC. This codes for CASSLWATGNGYTF.

The chain is built from TRBV25-1 and TRBJ1-1, with a tentative D call TRBD1 (5 bases). The CDR3 runs to 15 residues. CDR1 is MGHDK, CDR2 SYGVNS, per germline. Trimming cost V 4 bases and J 0 bases, with 12 bases left between them. The CDR3 nucleotides read TGTGCCAGCAGTGGATGGGGGATCATGAACACTGAAGCTTTCTTT. It translates to CASSGWGIMNTEAFF. The complete variable domain, with remaining parts taken from reference TRBV25-1 and TRBJ1-1, reads EADIYQTPRYLVIGTGKKITLECSQTMGHDKMYWYQQDPGMELHLIHYSYGVNSTEKGDLSSESTVSRIRTEHFPLTLESARPSHTSQYLCASSGWGIMNTEAFFGQGTRLTVV.

This sequence joins TRBV11-3 and TRBJ2-2; 9 bases map to TRBD2. Unmatched junction bases numbered 6, after V lost 8 bases and J lost 5 bases. In germline, CDR1 is SGHNT, CDR2 YENEEA. CDR3 size: 14 residues. CDR3 DNA sequence: TGTGCCAGCTCTAGCGGGATAAGTACCGGGGAGCTGTTTTTT. As protein: CASSSGISTGELFF. Full variable domain (outside the CDR3, taken from reference TRBV11-3 and TRBJ2-2): EAGVVQSPRYKIIEKKQPVAFWCNPISGHNTLYWYLQNLGQGPELLIRYENEEAVDDSQLPKDRFSAERLKGVDSTLKIQPAELGDSAVYLCASSSGISTGELFFGEGSRLTVL.

CDR3 nucleotide sequence: TGTGCCAGCAGTTTAGGCCCCCAGAGACATGGCTACACCTTC. Translating it yields CASSLGPQRHGYTF. The V gene is TRBV28, the J gene TRBJ1-2; no clear D gene. The CDR3 is 14 amino acids. The V end was cut by 2 bases, the J end by 6 bases, with 13 bases between. CDR1 is MDHEN and CDR2 is SYDVKM in the germline V gene.

V and J are TRBV28 and TRBJ2-5; TRBD1 or TRBD2 may be the D gene (7 bases each). CDR1 is MDHEN, CDR2 SYDVKM, per germline. The CDR3 is 15 residues long. With 5 bases removed from V and 2 bases from J, the gap between germline ends came to 15 bases. The CDR3 nucleotides are TGTGCCAGCAGTCCCAGGGGGGGGCTACAAGAGACCCAGTACTTC. Translated, it gives CASSPRGGLQETQYF. The whole variable domain, filled in from reference TRBV28 and TRBJ2-5, reads DVKVTQSSRYLVKRTGEKVFLECVQDMDHENMFWYRQDPGLGLRLIYFSYDVKMKEKGDIPEGYSVSREKKERFSLILESASTNQTSMYLCASSPRGGLQETQYFGPGTRLLVL.

J is TRBJ2-7 and V is TRBV5-1; 10 bases are shared with TRBD1. The junction had 4 bases not matched to a gene; V was cut back by 2 bases and J by 2 bases. This CDR3 contains 15 residues. The V gene's germline CDR1 is SGHRS and CDR2 YFSETQ. This CDR3 is CASSFRDRGPYEQYF. The CDR3 coding sequence is TGCGCCAGCAGCTTCCGGGACAGGGGCCCCTACGAGCAGTACTTC.

The chain has TRBV25-1 and TRBJ2-5; D possibly corresponds to TRBD1 (5 bases). In germline, CDR1 is MGHDK, CDR2 SYGVNS. The length of the CDR3 is 17 residues. V was shortened by 5 bases and J by 1 base, with 20 bases between the two germline ends. CDR3 nucleotides: TGTGCCAGCAGTACATCTCTGGTAGGGGCAACCCAAGAGACCCAGTACTTC. Its protein is CASSTSLVGATQETQYF.

The chain is built from TRBV2 and TRBJ1-5, with TRBD1 matching over 8 bases. Germline values: CDR1 SNHLY, CDR2 FYNNEI. The junction had 12 bases not matched to a gene; V was cut back by 8 bases and J by 6 bases. The CDR3 has 15 residues. CDR3 amino acids: CASRPLAGGRQPQHF. The CDR3 bases are TGTGCCAGCCGTCCCCTAGCAGGGGGCCGTCAGCCCCAGCATTTT.

The chain uses TRBV2 and TRBJ1-1; TRBD1 is a possible D gene (6 bases). This CDR3 contains 16 residues. V dropped 7 bases and J dropped 1 base, with 19 bases sitting between them. Per the germline V gene, CDR1 is SNHLY and CDR2 is FYNNEI. CDR3 bases: TGTGCCAGCATCCCCGGAGTAGGCAGGGGGAACACTGAAGCTTTCTTT. This codes for CASIPGVGRGNTEAFF. Full variable domain (missing parts from reference TRBV2 and TRBJ1-1): EPEVTQTPSHQVTQMGQEVILRCVPISNHLYFYWYRQILGQKVEFLVSFYNNEISEKSEIFDDQFSVERPDGSNFTLKIRSTKLEDSAMYFCASIPGVGRGNTEAFFGQGTRLTVV.

CDR3 amino acids: CASSLTTATNEKLFF. CDR3 nucleotides: TGTGCCAGCAGTTTAACAACGGCAACTAATGAAAAACTGTTTTTT. The rearrangement uses TRBV27 and TRBJ1-4; no firm D call. CDR1 and CDR2 from the germline V gene are MNHEY and SMNVEV (reference sequence). This CDR3 spans 15 amino acids. V lost 2 bases and J 0 bases, leaving 7 bases between the germline ends.